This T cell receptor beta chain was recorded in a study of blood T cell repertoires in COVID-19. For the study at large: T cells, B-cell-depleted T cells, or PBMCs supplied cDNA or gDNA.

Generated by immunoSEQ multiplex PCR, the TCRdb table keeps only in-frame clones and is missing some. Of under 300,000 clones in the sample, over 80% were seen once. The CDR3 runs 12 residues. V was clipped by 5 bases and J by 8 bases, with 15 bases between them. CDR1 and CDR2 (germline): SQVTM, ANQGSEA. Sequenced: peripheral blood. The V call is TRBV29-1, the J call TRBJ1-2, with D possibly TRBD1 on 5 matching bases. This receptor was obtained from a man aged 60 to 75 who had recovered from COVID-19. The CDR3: CSVTPGAGGYTF. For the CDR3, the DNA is TGCAGCGTTACCCCTGGGGCTGGGGGCTACACCTTC. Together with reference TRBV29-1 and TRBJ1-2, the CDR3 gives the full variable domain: SAVISQKPSRDICQRGTSLTIQCQVDSQVTMMFWYRQQPGQSLTLIATANQGSEATYESGFVIDKFPISRPNLTFSTLTVSNMSPEDSSIYLCSVTPGAGGYTFGSGTRLTVV.